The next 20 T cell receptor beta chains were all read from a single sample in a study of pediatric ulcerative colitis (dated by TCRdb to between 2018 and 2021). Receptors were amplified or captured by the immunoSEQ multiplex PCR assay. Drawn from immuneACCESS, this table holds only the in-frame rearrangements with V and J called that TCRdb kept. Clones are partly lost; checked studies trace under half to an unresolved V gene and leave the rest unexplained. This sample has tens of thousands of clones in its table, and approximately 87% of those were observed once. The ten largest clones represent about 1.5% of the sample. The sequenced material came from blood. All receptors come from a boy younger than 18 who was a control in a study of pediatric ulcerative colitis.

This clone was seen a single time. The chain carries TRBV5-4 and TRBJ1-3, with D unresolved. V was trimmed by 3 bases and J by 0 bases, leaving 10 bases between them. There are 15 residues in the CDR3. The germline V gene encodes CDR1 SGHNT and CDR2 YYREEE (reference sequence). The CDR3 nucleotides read TGTGCCAGCAGCTCCGGTCAAGACTCTGGAAACACCATATATTTT. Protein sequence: CASSSGQDSGNTIYF.

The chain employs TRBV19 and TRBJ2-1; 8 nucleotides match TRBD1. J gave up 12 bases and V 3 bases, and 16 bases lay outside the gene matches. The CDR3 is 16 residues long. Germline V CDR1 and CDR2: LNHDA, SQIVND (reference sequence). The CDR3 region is CASSIGADRVRLRQFF. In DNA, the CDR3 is TGTGCCAGTAGTATTGGGGCGGACAGGGTCCGGCTTCGGCAGTTCTTC.

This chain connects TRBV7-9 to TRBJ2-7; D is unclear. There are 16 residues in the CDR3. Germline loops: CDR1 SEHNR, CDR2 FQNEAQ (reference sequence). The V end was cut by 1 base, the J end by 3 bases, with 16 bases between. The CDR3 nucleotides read TGTGCCAGCAGCTTAGAAGGGCAGTCCTATTTCTACGAGCAGTACTTC. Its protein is CASSLEGQSYFYEQYF.

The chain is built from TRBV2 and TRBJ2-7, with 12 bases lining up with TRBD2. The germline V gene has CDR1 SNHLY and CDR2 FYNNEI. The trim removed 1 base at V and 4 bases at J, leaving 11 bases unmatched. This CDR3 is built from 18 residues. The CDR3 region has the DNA TGTGCCAGCAGTGAAGGTGTTGGAGGACTAGCGGGACCATACGAGCAGTACTTC. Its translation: CASSEGVGGLAGPYEQYF.

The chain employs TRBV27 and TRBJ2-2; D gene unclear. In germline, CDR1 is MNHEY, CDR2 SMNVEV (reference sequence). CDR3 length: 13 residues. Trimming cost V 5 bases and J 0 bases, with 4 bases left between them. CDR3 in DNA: TGTGCCAGCAGTGGGGCGAACACCGGGGAGCTGTTTTTT. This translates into CASSGANTGELFF.

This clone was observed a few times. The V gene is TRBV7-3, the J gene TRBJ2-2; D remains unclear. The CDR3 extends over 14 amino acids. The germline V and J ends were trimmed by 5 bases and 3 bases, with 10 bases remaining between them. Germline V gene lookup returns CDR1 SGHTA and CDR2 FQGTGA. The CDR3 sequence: CASSPSRDTGELFF. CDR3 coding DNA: TGTGCCAGCAGCCCAAGTCGCGACACCGGGGAGCTGTTTTTT.

The CDR3 DNA is TGTGCCAGCAGCTTCAACCGGGGAAAGCAAGAGACCCAGTACTTC. This sequence encodes CASSFNRGKQETQYF. The chain joins TRBV7-3 to TRBJ2-5; possibly TRBD2 for D (5 bases). Germline V CDR1 and CDR2: SGHTA, FQGTGA. The CDR3 covers 15 residues. Trimming took 3 bases from V and 2 from J, leaving 13 bases between them.

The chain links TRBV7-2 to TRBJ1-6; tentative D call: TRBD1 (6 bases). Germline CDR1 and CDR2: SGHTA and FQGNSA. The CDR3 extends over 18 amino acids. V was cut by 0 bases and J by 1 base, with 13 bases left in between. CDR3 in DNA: TGTGCCAGCAGCTTAGCCTTTTCAGGGGTTTCCTATAATTCACCCCTCCACTTT. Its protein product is CASSLAFSGVSYNSPLHF.

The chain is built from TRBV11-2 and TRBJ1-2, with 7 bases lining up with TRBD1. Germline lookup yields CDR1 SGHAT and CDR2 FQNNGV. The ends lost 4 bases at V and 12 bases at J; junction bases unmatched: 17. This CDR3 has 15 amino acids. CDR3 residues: CASSSGGGAFLGDTF. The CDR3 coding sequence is TGTGCCAGCAGCTCAGGGGGAGGGGCCTTCCTCGGGGACACCTTC.

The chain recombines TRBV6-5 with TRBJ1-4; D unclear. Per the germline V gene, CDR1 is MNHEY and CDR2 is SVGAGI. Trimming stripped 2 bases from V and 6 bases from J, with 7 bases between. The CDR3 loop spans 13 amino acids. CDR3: CASSYVSYEKLFF. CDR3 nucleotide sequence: TGTGCCAGCAGTTACGTGAGCTATGAAAAACTGTTTTTT.

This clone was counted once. The CDR3: CASSQEVTYGYTF. CDR3 in DNA: TGCGCCAGCAGCCAAGAAGTCACCTATGGCTACACCTTC. This chain joins TRBV4-3 and TRBJ1-2; no clear D. The ends were cut back, 0 bases at V and 4 bases at J, with 6 bases in the middle. Germline V gene data show CDR1 as LGHNA and CDR2 as YSLEER. The CDR3 is 13 amino acids.

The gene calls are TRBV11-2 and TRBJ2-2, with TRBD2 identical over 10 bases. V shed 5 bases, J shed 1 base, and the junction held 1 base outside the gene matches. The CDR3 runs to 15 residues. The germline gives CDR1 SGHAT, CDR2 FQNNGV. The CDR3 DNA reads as TGTGCCAGCAGCCTAGCGGGAGTGAACACCGGGGAGCTGTTTTTT. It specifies CASSLAGVNTGELFF.

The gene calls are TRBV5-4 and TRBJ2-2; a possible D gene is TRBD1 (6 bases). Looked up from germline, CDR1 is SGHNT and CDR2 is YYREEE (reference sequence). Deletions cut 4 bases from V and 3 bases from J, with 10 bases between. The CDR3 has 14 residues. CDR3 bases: TGTGCCAGCAGCGAAGGGGGAGACACCGGGGAGCTGTTTTTT. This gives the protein CASSEGGDTGELFF. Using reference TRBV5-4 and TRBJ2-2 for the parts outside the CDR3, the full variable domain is ETGVTQSPTHLIKTRGQQVTLRCSSQSGHNTVSWYQQALGQGPQFIFQYYREEENGRGNFPPRFSGLQFPNYSSELNVNALELDDSALYLCASSEGGDTGELFFGEGSRLTVL.

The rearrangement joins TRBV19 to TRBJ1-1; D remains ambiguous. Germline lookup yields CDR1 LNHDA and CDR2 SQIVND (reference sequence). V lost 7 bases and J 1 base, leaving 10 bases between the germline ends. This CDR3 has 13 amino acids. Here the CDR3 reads CASTLGGNTEAFF. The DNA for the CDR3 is TGTGCCAGTACCCTCGGCGGGAACACTGAAGCTTTCTTT.

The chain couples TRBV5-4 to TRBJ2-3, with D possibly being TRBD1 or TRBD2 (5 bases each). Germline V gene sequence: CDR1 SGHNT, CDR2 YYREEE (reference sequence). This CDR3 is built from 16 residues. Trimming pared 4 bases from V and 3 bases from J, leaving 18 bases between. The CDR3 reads CASSPLRDGRTDTQYF. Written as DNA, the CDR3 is TGTGCCAGCAGCCCTTTACGGGACGGGCGAACAGATACGCAGTATTTT.

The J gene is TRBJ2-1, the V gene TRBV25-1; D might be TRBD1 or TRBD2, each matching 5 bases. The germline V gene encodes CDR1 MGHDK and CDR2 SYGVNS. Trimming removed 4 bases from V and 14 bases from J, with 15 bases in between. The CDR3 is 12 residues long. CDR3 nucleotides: TGTGCCAGCAGTGTCCAGGGCAGGCGGGAGTTCTTC. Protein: CASSVQGRREFF. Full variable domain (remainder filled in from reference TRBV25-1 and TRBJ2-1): EADIYQTPRYLVIGTGKKITLECSQTMGHDKMYWYQQDPGMELHLIHYSYGVNSTEKGDLSSESTVSRIRTEHFPLTLESARPSHTSQYLCASSVQGRREFFGPGTRLTVL.

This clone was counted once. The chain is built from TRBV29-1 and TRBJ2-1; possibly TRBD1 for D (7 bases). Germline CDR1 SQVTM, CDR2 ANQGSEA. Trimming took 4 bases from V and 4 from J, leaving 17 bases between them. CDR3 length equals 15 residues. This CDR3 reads CSVAPEGAAYNEQFF. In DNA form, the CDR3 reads TGCAGCGTTGCCCCGGAGGGGGCGGCGTACAATGAGCAGTTCTTC.

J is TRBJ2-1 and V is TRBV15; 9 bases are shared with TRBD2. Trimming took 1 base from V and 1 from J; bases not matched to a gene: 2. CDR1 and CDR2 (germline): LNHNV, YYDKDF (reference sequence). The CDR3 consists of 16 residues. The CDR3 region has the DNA TGTGCCACCAGCAGAGCCCTAGCGGGGTCCTACAATGAGCAGTTCTTC. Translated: CATSRALAGSYNEQFF. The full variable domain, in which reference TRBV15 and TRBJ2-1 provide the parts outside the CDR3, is DAMVIQNPRYQVTQFGKPVTLSCSQTLNHNVMYWYQQKSSQAPKLLFHYYDKDFNNEADTPDNFQSRRPNTSFCFLDIRSPGLGDTAMYLCATSRALAGSYNEQFFGPGTRLTVL.

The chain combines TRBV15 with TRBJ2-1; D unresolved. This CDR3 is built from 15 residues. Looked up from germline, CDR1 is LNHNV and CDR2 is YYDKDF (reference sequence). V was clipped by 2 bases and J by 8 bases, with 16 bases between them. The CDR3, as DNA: TGTGCCACCAGCAGAATCGGCGGACCAGTCGATGAGCAGTTCTTC. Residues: CATSRIGGPVDEQFF. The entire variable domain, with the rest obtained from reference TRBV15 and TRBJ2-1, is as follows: DAMVIQNPRYQVTQFGKPVTLSCSQTLNHNVMYWYQQKSSQAPKLLFHYYDKDFNNEADTPDNFQSRRPNTSFCFLDIRSPGLGDTAMYLCATSRIGGPVDEQFFGPGTRLTVL.

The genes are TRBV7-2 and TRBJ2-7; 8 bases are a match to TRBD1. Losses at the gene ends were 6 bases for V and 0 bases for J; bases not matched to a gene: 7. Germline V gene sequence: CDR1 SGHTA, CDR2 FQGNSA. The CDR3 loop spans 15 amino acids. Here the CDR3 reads CASSFRQGHSYEQYF. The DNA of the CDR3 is TGTGCCAGCAGTTTTAGACAGGGGCACTCCTACGAGCAGTACTTC.